This entry lists 5 T cell receptor beta chains sequenced from one sample in a study of T cells in Graves' hyperthyroidism and ophthalmopathy. Amplification yielded TCR beta CDR3 regions, with RNA transcripts as the source. In the first-round RT-PCR of the TCR CDR3, the HTBI primer set was used. TCRdb used MiXCR to reprocess the multiplex PCR reads, holding one entry per CDR3 protein. The sample contains around 620,000 distinct CDR3 sequences, around 16% of which appear only once. Sequences were obtained from blood. The source of these receptors is a woman aged 25-40 years with Graves' hyperthyroidism.

This chain connects TRBV2 to TRBJ1-5; D not resolved. Germline CDR1 reads SNHLY; CDR2 reads FYNNEI. V gave up 4 bases and J gave up 3 bases, with 13 bases separating them. This CDR3 spans 15 amino acids. The CDR3 region is CASSGTDPSNQPQHF. The DNA for the CDR3 is TGTGCCAGCAGTGGGACGGACCCTTCCAATCAGCCCCAGCATTTT.

This clonotype was counted at least ten times. This sequence joins TRBV3-1 and TRBJ1-6, with TRBD1 identical over 8 bases. Germline CDR1 and CDR2: LGHDT and YNNKEL (reference sequence). There are 14 residues in the CDR3. Losses at the gene ends were 1 base for V and 8 bases for J; bases not matched to a gene: 1. The CDR3 DNA reads as TGTGCCAGCAGCCAAGTACAGGGGGATTCACCCCTCCACTTT. It specifies CASSQVQGDSPLHF. Together with reference TRBV3-1 and TRBJ1-6, the CDR3 gives the full variable domain: DTAVSQTPKYLVTQMGNDKSIKCEQNLGHDTMYWYKQDSKKFLKIMFSYNNKELIINETVPNRFSPKSPDKAHLNLHINSLELGDSAVYFCASSQVQGDSPLHFGNGTRLTVT.

This clonotype was detected many times. The chain has TRBV27 and TRBJ2-3; D remains ambiguous. The CDR3 extends over 14 amino acids. Per germline, CDR1 MNHEY and CDR2 SMNVEV (reference sequence). V dropped 5 bases and J dropped 0 bases, with 9 bases sitting between them. CDR3 residues: CASSTFLSTDTQYF. CDR3 bases: TGTGCCAGCAGTACCTTCCTTAGCACAGATACGCAGTATTTT.

This clonotype was counted at least ten times. The V call is TRBV28, the J call TRBJ2-7; D uncertain. The CDR3 is 14 residues long. CDR1 is MDHEN and CDR2 is SYDVKM in the germline V gene. Trimming pared 7 bases from V and 9 bases from J, leaving 22 bases between. CDR3 residues: CASTAGPAQSRQYF. In nucleotides, the CDR3 is TGTGCCAGCACCGCAGGTCCAGCCCAGAGTCGGCAGTACTTC.

This clonotype has at least ten counts. This chain connects TRBV10-1 to TRBJ2-1; 10 bases map to TRBD2. The CDR3 has 14 amino acids. The V segment lost 3 bases and the J segment 7 bases; nucleotides outside the gene matches: 3. Germline CDR1 WNHNN, CDR2 SYGVQD (reference sequence). CDR3 region: CASSDQREGNEQFF. The CDR3 DNA is TGCGCCAGCAGTGACCAGCGGGAGGGTAATGAGCAGTTCTTC.